These T cell receptor beta chains were read from a single sample in a study of cytomegalovirus exposure and HLA in healthy donors. Generated by immunoSEQ multiplex PCR, the TCRdb table keeps only in-frame clones and is missing some. The sample consists of about 110,000 clones, just under 70% of them appearing once. The specimen was PBMCs. The receptors were sampled from a woman between 70 and 85 years old in good health and CMV-seropositive. Both conserved end residues are part of each CDR3. Rows give clone size only sometimes, using once, few, many, or a class for an expanded clone.

abundance | v_gene | CDR3aa
. | TRBV6-6 | CASRTGDRRQETQYF
. | TRBV5-6 | CASSPWTSGGARETQYF
. | TRBV13 | CASSFTGVGNSPLHF
. | TRBV9 | CASSPRGDGYEQYF
. | TRBV2 | CASSERGGNTGELFF
. | TRBV10-3 | CAIQQGVYGYTF
. | TRBV5-4 | CASSGGQGGLYGYTF
. | TRBV30 | CAWILTGTASPLHF
once | TRBV19 | CASSQEELMNTEAFF
few | TRBV7-9 | CASSLVALAGGLGANVLTF
few | TRBV19 | CASSWGAGNTIYF
. | TRBV4-1 | CASSQELAVETQYF
once | TRBV21-1 | CASSTGTGGNQPQHF
. | TRBV29-1 | CSGARDIGTEAFF
. | TRBV30 | CAWSEQANQPQHF
. | TRBV6-5 | CASSRVEDTEAFF
few | TRBV5-1 | CASSGAGQGGNSPLHF
. | TRBV7-2 | CASSRTLNYGYTF
. | TRBV19 | CASRTGQGSNTEAFF
few | TRBV9 | CASSSTSGGMNEQYF
few | TRBV30 | CAWSRGTGDGYTF
. | TRBV7-2 | CASLGGRTGELFF
many | TRBV4-3 | CASSSTGSAFF
. | TRBV27 | CASRIDRLVGEQFF
once | TRBV6-6 | CASSYSPLVRGGYTF
. | TRBV29-1 | CSGGPGETTDTQYF
. | TRBV6-5 | CASSYSTGASIGYTF
. | TRBV27 | CASRKQENTEAFF
. | TRBV15 | CATSRDLLAGTDTQYF
. | TRBV7-3 | CASSLKGRSGYGYTF
. | TRBV6-5 | CASSLDSRTYEQYF
. | TRBV11-2 | CASSFTGQGTEAFF
few | TRBV19 | CASSVRAGANVLTF
. | TRBV15 | CATSRGRAPYEQYF
. | TRBV9 | CASSVGQEVGSPLHF
. | TRBV19 | CASRTTGGGGYTF
once | TRBV5-1 | CASSPRDTQNSPLHF
. | TRBV4-1 | CASSQEFRREGQPQHF
. | TRBV4-1 | CASSLTGDTDTQYF
few | TRBV29-1 | CSGGQGREQYF
. | TRBV7-2 | CASSLTSGDGEQYF
. | TRBV9 | CASSVEGTLLRGGYTF
few | TRBV6-5 | CASRPGTGGWTEAFF
. | TRBV5-6 | CASRLSQGPYNEQFF
. | TRBV5-6 | CASSFIGQGILNYGYTF
. | TRBV7-6 | CASSLEGQTTDTQYF
. | TRBV7-7 | CASSFTPMGGRLTGELFF
. | TRBV9 | CASSVLDSVSKEKLFF
few | TRBV6-1 | CASSEKGRIYNEQFF
. | TRBV6-6 | CASRAFTGEHEQYF
. | TRBV6-1 | CASRAGGAGTGELFF
few | TRBV5-1 | CASSLEAGEYGYTF
few | TRBV19 | CASRFAGNGELFF
. | TRBV2 | CASRLNQDTQYF
. | TRBV5-1 | CASSLALTSVTGELFF
. | TRBV30 | CAWRGDRGTYEQYF
. | TRBV5-1 | CASSWPPSGLATGTDTQYF
. | TRBV6-1 | CASSEVTPGKYF
. | TRBV14 | CASSQVANYGYTF